These 25 T cell receptor beta chains came from one sample sequenced in a study of shared clonotypes between healthy human individuals. The repertoire was sequenced with immunoSEQ multiplex PCR; TCRdb's copy has only in-frame clones and lacks some. The repertoire holds approximately 460,000 clones, with around 77% as singletons. Sequenced input: PBMCs. These receptors were taken from a woman aged 40 to 55 in good health. Some clones in this sample may be carry-over from other donors' samples.

In regard to this clone: With a far larger clone one base away, a read error is the likely cause. The chain combines TRBV29-1 with TRBJ2-3; maybe TRBD1 (5 bases). Germline-derived CDR1 and CDR2 are SQVTM and ANQGSEA. This CDR3 is built from 13 residues. The DNA for the CDR3 is TGCAGCGTCCCCCCGGCCCTCACAGGTACGCAGTATTTT. Protein: CSVPPALTGTQYF.

This sequence joins TRBV7-6 and TRBJ2-7; 9 positions match TRBD1. Per the germline V gene, CDR1 is SGHVS and CDR2 is FNYEAQ. Trimming cost V 3 bases and J 5 bases; bases outside gene matches: 5. The CDR3 consists of 14 residues. This CDR3 is CASSFRDRAHEQYF. The CDR3 coding sequence is TGTGCCAGCAGCTTTAGGGACAGGGCCCACGAGCAGTACTTC.

The genes are TRBV28 and TRBJ1-2, with 7 bases identical to TRBD1. V dropped 2 bases and J dropped 3; count of bases not matched to a gene: 3. Germline values: CDR1 MDHEN, CDR2 SYDVKM. The CDR3 runs 14 residues. The CDR3 DNA is TGTGCCAGCAGTTTACGGGGACAGTACTATGGCTACACCTTC. Protein: CASSLRGQYYGYTF.

This sequence joins TRBV7-9 and TRBJ2-7; D is tentatively TRBD1 or TRBD2 (5 bases each). Germline V gene lookup returns CDR1 SEHNR and CDR2 FQNEAQ (reference sequence). The CDR3 runs to 15 residues. Trimming removed 4 bases at V and 4 bases at J, with 17 bases between. The CDR3 nucleotides read TGTGCCAGCAGCTGGGGCCGGGGTGGCGTATACGAGCAGTACTTC. This codes for CASSWGRGGVYEQYF.

The V gene is TRBV5-6, the J gene TRBJ2-1; the match to TRBD2 covers 11 bases. CDR3 length equals 17 residues. Trimming took 4 bases from V and 7 from J; bases not matched to a gene: 13. Per the germline V gene, CDR1 is SGHDT and CDR2 is YYEEEE. The CDR3 is CASSPPPGLAAQNEQFF. The CDR3, as DNA: TGTGCCAGCAGCCCGCCCCCGGGACTAGCGGCCCAAAATGAGCAGTTCTTC.

This clone turned up a few times. This specimen includes other DNA sequences encoding the same CDR3. The chain uses TRBV5-6 and TRBJ2-7, with D perhaps matching TRBD1 (6 bases). The CDR3 consists of 15 residues. Germline CDR1 is SGHDT and CDR2 is YYEEEE. V was shortened by 4 bases and J by 2 bases, with 16 bases between the two germline ends. CDR3 region: CASSAQGFPPYEQYF. For the CDR3, the DNA is TGTGCCAGCAGCGCCCAGGGGTTCCCGCCCTACGAGCAGTACTTC.

The rearrangement links TRBV10-3 to TRBJ2-7; TRBD2 matches at 8 bases. J lost 3 bases, V lost 3 bases, and 1 base had no gene match. This CDR3 comprises 13 residues. The germline V gene encodes CDR1 ENHRY and CDR2 SYGVKD. The CDR3 region has the DNA TGTGCCATCAGTGAAAGCGGGAGCTACGAGCAGTACTTC. Residues: CAISESGSYEQYF.

This rearrangement joins TRBV7-8 to TRBJ1-1; D unresolved. The germline gives CDR1 SGHVS, CDR2 FQNEAQ. V was trimmed by 1 base and J by 0 bases, leaving 21 bases between them. CDR3 length equals 19 residues. The CDR3, as DNA: TGTGCCAGCAGCTTAGGGTGGAGGTTGAAGGGTGGGATGAACACTGAAGCTTTCTTT. Translation: CASSLGWRLKGGMNTEAFF.

This clone came up once. The V and J genes are TRBV27 and TRBJ1-1; D is ambiguous. CDR3 size: 13 residues. The germline CDR1 and CDR2 sequences are MNHEY and SMNVEV (reference sequence). The V end lost 8 bases, the J end lost 4 bases, and 14 bases lay between the germline ends. The CDR3 reads CASRPLGFTEAFF. The CDR3 DNA sequence: TGTGCCAGCCGACCACTGGGGTTCACTGAAGCTTTCTTT.

A word on this clone: Given a far larger clone just one base away, this is likely a sequencing read error. The rearrangement joins TRBV25-1 to TRBJ1-1; a weak D match, TRBD1 (5 bases). The CDR3 length is 14 residues. Trimming pared 4 bases from V and 1 base from J, leaving 10 bases between. Germline V lookup: CDR1 MGHDK, CDR2 SYGVNS. CDR3 region: CASSGGRANTEAFF. CDR3 DNA: TGTGCCAGCAGTGGGGGCAGAGCGAACACTGAAGCTTTCTTT.

This clone was counted ten times or more. This sample includes further DNA sequences coding for the same CDR3. The chain has TRBV9 and TRBJ2-7; 7 nucleotides match TRBD1. The V segment lost 4 bases and the J segment 4 bases; nucleotides outside the gene matches: 8. The CDR3 is 14 amino acids. In germline, CDR1 is SGDLS, CDR2 YYNGEE. The CDR3 is CASSRGQEPYEQYF. The CDR3, as DNA: TGTGCCAGCAGCCGCGGACAGGAACCTTACGAGCAGTACTTC.

Details on this clone: Other DNA sequences within the sample encode an identical CDR3. This chain connects TRBV28 to TRBJ2-3; 7 positions agree with TRBD2. CDR3 size: 14 residues. Germline V gives CDR1 MDHEN, CDR2 SYDVKM. V lost 5 bases, J lost 1 base, and 3 bases stayed unmatched. CDR3 coding DNA: TGTGCCAGCAGTCTCCGGGGGGGCACAGATACGCAGTATTTT. Protein sequence: CASSLRGGTDTQYF.

The genes are TRBV28 and TRBJ1-4, with D perhaps TRBD1 (5 bases). The CDR3 covers 15 residues. Germline CDR1 and CDR2: MDHEN and SYDVKM. Trimming removed 4 bases at V and 8 bases at J, with 17 bases between. Here the CDR3 reads CASSSGVVGREKLFF. CDR3 DNA sequence: TGTGCCAGCAGTTCTGGGGTCGTGGGACGCGAAAAACTGTTTTTT.

V gene TRBV14 combines with J gene TRBJ2-5; D might be TRBD1 (5 bases). V gave up 4 bases and J gave up 5 bases, with 11 bases separating them. The CDR3 loop spans 13 amino acids. Germline V gene lookup returns CDR1 SGHDN and CDR2 FVKESK. The DNA of the CDR3 is TGTGCCAGCAGCCGACCAGGGTGGGAGACCCAGTACTTC. This translates into CASSRPGWETQYF.

A word on this clone: A much larger clone lies a single base off, so this may be a read error. V and J are TRBV19 and TRBJ1-1; 7 positions agree with TRBD1. CDR3 length equals 14 residues. Looked up from germline, CDR1 is LNHDA and CDR2 is SQIVND (reference sequence). CDR3 DNA: TGTGTCAGTTCATACGACAGGGCGAACACTGAAGCTTTCTTT. Protein: CVSSYDRANTEAFF. The full variable domain, its missing parts supplied by reference TRBV19 and TRBJ1-1, is DGGITQSPKYLFRKEGQNVTLSCEQNLNHDAMYWYRQDPGQGLRLIYYSQIVNDFQKGDIAEGYSVSREKKESFPLTVTSAQKNPTAFYLCVSSYDRANTEAFFGQGTRLTVV.

Written as DNA, the CDR3 is TGTGCCAGCAGTTCATCCGGGACAGGGATCCACGAGCAGTACTTC. It is translated as CASSSSGTGIHEQYF. The genes are TRBV28 and TRBJ2-7, with 9 bases aligning to TRBD1. The CDR3 runs to 15 residues. V dropped 4 bases and J dropped 5; count of bases not matched to a gene: 9. Germline V gives CDR1 MDHEN, CDR2 SYDVKM.

The chain is built from TRBV7-2 and TRBJ2-1, with TRBD2 matching 11 bases. Germline V CDR1 and CDR2: SGHTA, FQGNSA. The CDR3 totals 15 residues. V was clipped by 1 base and J by 9 bases; unmatched bases: 5. The CDR3 sequence is CASSLVRLAGGEQFF. The CDR3 DNA follows: TGTGCCAGCAGCTTAGTCCGGCTAGCGGGAGGTGAGCAGTTCTTC.

The chain is built from TRBV19 and TRBJ2-7; TRBD1 matches at 9 bases. Germline V lookup: CDR1 LNHDA, CDR2 SQIVND (reference sequence). The CDR3 has 17 residues. V was pared by 6 bases and J by 3 bases, with 15 bases of the junction left unmatched. The CDR3 sequence: CASSRIGDRGSLYEQYF. CDR3 nucleotides: TGTGCCAGTAGCAGGATAGGCGACAGGGGGAGTCTCTACGAGCAGTACTTC.

The chain combines TRBV28 with TRBJ1-2; TRBD1 might be the D (5 bases). Per the germline V gene, CDR1 is MDHEN and CDR2 is SYDVKM. Trimming took 4 bases from V and 7 from J, leaving 19 bases between them. The CDR3 length is 15 residues. The CDR3 reads CASSSGRVVGGGYTF. CDR3 nucleotides: TGTGCCAGCAGTTCGGGGAGGGTGGTTGGGGGTGGCTACACCTTC.

J is TRBJ2-1 and V is TRBV7-9; D call uncertain. The germline V and J ends were trimmed by 5 bases and 0 bases, with 8 bases remaining between them. The CDR3 is made up of 14 amino acids. Germline V gene lookup returns CDR1 SEHNR and CDR2 FQNEAQ (reference sequence). CDR3 in amino acids: CASSADTSYNEQFF. CDR3 sequence (DNA): TGTGCCAGCAGCGCCGACACCTCCTACAATGAGCAGTTCTTC.

This clone appeared a single time. The chain couples TRBV4-3 to TRBJ2-5; unclear D gene. The CDR3 is made up of 13 amino acids. Per germline, CDR1 LGHNA and CDR2 YSLEER. Between the trimmed V and J ends, which lost 0 bases and 11 bases, there was a span of 13 bases. For the CDR3, the DNA is TGCGCCAGCAGCCAAGATCTATGGCAGCTGCAGTACTTC. It is translated as CASSQDLWQLQYF.

This clone was seen just once. The CDR3 nucleotides read TGTGCCAGCAGGGGGACAACTAACTATGGCTACACCTTC. Translating gives CASRGTTNYGYTF. V usage is TRBV2 and J usage is TRBJ1-2; TRBD1 might be the D (6 bases). Per germline, CDR1 SNHLY and CDR2 FYNNEI. The CDR3 contains 13 residues. The germline V and J ends were trimmed by 6 bases and 0 bases, with 8 bases remaining between them.

The gene calls are TRBV5-1 and TRBJ1-1; 7 bases agree with TRBD1. The CDR3 loop spans 15 amino acids. CDR1 SGHRS and CDR2 YFSETQ come from the germline V gene. The trim removed 4 bases at V and 4 bases at J, leaving 10 bases unmatched. The DNA for the CDR3 is TGCGCCAGCAGCCCCCAAGGGGGCGGAGGCACTGAAGCTTTCTTT. This sequence encodes CASSPQGGGGTEAFF.

The rearrangement uses TRBV5-4 and TRBJ1-1, with TRBD1 matching over 8 bases. The CDR3 length is 15 residues. The V gene end was trimmed by 3 bases and the J gene end by 3 bases; junction bases not matched to a gene: 7. Germline V gene sequence: CDR1 SGHNT, CDR2 YYREEE (reference sequence). CDR3 in DNA: TGTGCCAGCAGCTCTCGGACAGGGACTGACACTGAAGCTTTCTTT. Translation gives CASSSRTGTDTEAFF.

The chain is built from TRBV28 and TRBJ2-1, with D perhaps matching TRBD1 or TRBD2 (5 bases each). CDR1 and CDR2 (germline): MDHEN, SYDVKM. V was pared by 8 bases and J by 1 base, with 18 bases between. CDR3 length: 16 amino acids. CDR3 DNA sequence: TGTGCCAGCGGTGGGCTCGGGACGGGATCCTACAATGAGCAGTTCTTC. Protein: CASGGLGTGSYNEQFF.